This is a list of T cell receptor beta chains from one sample in a study of T cell responses to AZD1222 COVID-19 vaccine. The repertoire was sequenced with immunoSEQ multiplex PCR; TCRdb's copy has only in-frame clones and lacks some. Of about 210,000 clones listed, roughly 94% are singletons. The sequencing here drew on peripheral blood, taken 28 days after the second dose of the MenACWY control vaccine. Every receptor here comes from an adult who received the MenACWY meningococcal vaccine as a control. Each CDR3 is given with its conserved first and last residue. The order of the fields is D gene, J gene, V gene, clone size, CDR3 DNA, CDR3 protein. The D gene is left open where the match is weak. Some rows mark clone size as missing; the rest say once, few, many or name a class of expanded clone.

TRBD1	TRBJ1-2	TRBV19	.	TGTGCCAGTACTTGGGGACAGGGGAACGTTCGCTACACCTTC	CASTWGQGNVRYTF
TRBD2	TRBJ2-1	TRBV24-1	.	TGTGCCACCCAGGAACTAGCGGGGGGGCGCAATGAGCAGTTCTTC	CATQELAGGRNEQFF
.	TRBJ2-7	TRBV19	.	TGTGCCAGTAGACAGGAGAGCTCCTACGAGCAGTACTTC	CASRQESSYEQYF
TRBD1	TRBJ1-3	TRBV4-3	.	TGCGCCAGCAGCCAAGATAGTAGGGGGCTAGGAAACACCATATATTTT	CASSQDSRGLGNTIYF
TRBD2	TRBJ2-1	TRBV28	.	TGTGCCAGCAGTTTCGGGGGAGGGCCCCACAATGAGCAGTTCTTC	CASSFGGGPHNEQFF
.	TRBJ2-1	TRBV6-2/TRBV6-3	.	TGTGCCAGCAGTTACTCGAACGGGCAGTTCTTC	CASSYSNGQFF
TRBD1	TRBJ1-2	TRBV24-1	.	TGTGCCACCCAGCAGACAGGGCCTAACTATGGCTACACCTTC	CATQQTGPNYGYTF
.	TRBJ2-6	TRBV27	.	TGTGCCAGCAGCCAATCATGGAGTGGGGCCAACGTCCTGACTTTC	CASSQSWSGANVLTF
TRBD2	TRBJ2-1	TRBV7-6	once	TGTGCCAGCAGCCGTAGCGGGGGGGCCTACAATGAGCAGTTCTTC	CASSRSGGAYNEQFF
.	TRBJ2-5	TRBV3-1/TRBV3-2	once	TGTGCCAGCAGGAACCAAGAGACCCAGTACTTC	CASRNQETQYF
TRBD1	TRBJ1-6	TRBV5-4	once	TGTGCCAGCAGCTTGCCCGGACAGGAAGATAATTCACCCCTCCACTTT	CASSLPGQEDNSPLHF
.	TRBJ2-3	TRBV11-3	.	TGTGCCAGCAGCTTAAGCAGCGGAACGCAGTATTTT	CASSLSSGTQYF
.	TRBJ1-1	TRBV6-6	.	TGTGCCAGCAGTTACCCGAACACTGAAGCTTTCTTT	CASSYPNTEAFF
.	TRBJ2-5	TRBV6-5	.	TGTGCCAGCAGCCTTTCCGGCGACACAGAGACCCAGTACTTC	CASSLSGDTETQYF
TRBD1	TRBJ1-1	TRBV5-1	.	TGCGCCAGCAGCTTGGCGACAGGGGGCCGAGAAGCTTTCTTT	CASSLATGGREAFF
.	TRBJ2-1	TRBV27	few	TGTGCCAGCAGTTTTCCGGGATCGGTTGAGCAGTTCTTC	CASSFPGSVEQFF
TRBD2	TRBJ2-3	TRBV6-5	once	TGTGCCGTACCGGGACTATGGGAGGATACGCAGTATTTT	CAVPGLWEDTQYF
TRBD1	TRBJ1-5	TRBV7-9	.	TGTGCCAGCAGCCTGGGACAGGGGGTAGGACAGCCCCAGCATTTT	CASSLGQGVGQPQHF
.	TRBJ2-7	TRBV5-1	.	TGCGCCAGCAGCTTGGCAGGATTTTACGAGCAGTACTTC	CASSLAGFYEQYF
.	TRBJ2-1	TRBV27	.	TGTGCCAGCAGCAATATAGGCTCCTACAATGAGCAGTTCTTC	CASSNIGSYNEQFF
TRBD1	TRBJ2-5	TRBV5-4	.	TGTGCCAGCAGCTCCCGGTCCAGGGGGCAAGAGACCCAGTACTTC	CASSSRSRGQETQYF
.	TRBJ1-4	TRBV6-5	.	TGTGCCAGCAGCCCCGGACGGCTGGGGCCCTTTAGGTTTTTT	CASSPGRLGPFRFF